This TCR beta chain was sequenced during a study of T cells in tuberculosis. Germline trimming cut 10 bases from V and 5 bases from J; bases unmatched to any gene: 4. The CDR3 has 12 residues. Germline-derived CDR1 and CDR2 are MNHNY and SVGAGI (reference sequence). Sorting used thawed, overnight-rested PBMC stained with anti-CD3, a viability dye and GMM-loaded CD1B tetramer. The CD1B tetramers carried C32 glucose monomycolate purified from Rhodococcus equi. Tetramer-sorted PBMC had been CD14 monocyte-depleted before freezing. Some clones are missing from TCRdb's copy, which holds only in-frame ones; the method was immunoSEQ multiplex PCR. This table has roughly 60,000 clones, 81% appearing once.

The genes are TRBV6-6 and TRBJ2-7, with 11 positions matching TRBD2. Sequencing input: CD1b-GMM tetramer-negative cells sorted from PBMCs. This clonotype originated in an adult woman with latent tuberculosis. CDR3 in amino acids: CATRLAGNEQYF. CDR3 DNA sequence: TGTGCCACCCGACTAGCGGGAAACGAGCAGTACTTC.